The clone carrying this T cell receptor beta chain was observed a few times. Its cognate antigen is unknown. The data were taken from a study of T-cell reconstitution after alpha-beta-depleted transplantation in children. Study conclusions and caveats: In some patients, recipient T cells and intrathymic progenitors surviving conditioning explained high day-60 diversity. Newly produced T cells mostly provided counts and TCRbeta diversity after one year, as hyperexpanded clones declined. Roughly two months post-transplant, alpha-beta T cells reportedly originated from several hundred graft clones that had expanded.

Unique molecular identifiers featured in how the TCRbeta library was prepared. TCRdb re-derived calls from the PCR reads in MiXCR, one entry per CDR3 protein. The sample gives 610,000 or so distinct CDR3 sequences, over 25% of which show up once; just over 35% is in the top ten. The receptor comes from a boy younger than two with Wiskott-Aldrich syndrome, due to receive a stem cell transplant. This sample comprised PBMCs, obtained before TCRalphabeta/CD19-depleted stem cell transplant.

The CDR3 region is CSGTSVLNEQFF. CDR3 sequence (DNA): TGCAGCGGTACTAGCGTCCTCAATGAGCAGTTCTTC. The chain recombines TRBV29-1 with TRBJ2-1, with 7 nucleotides matching TRBD2. Germline loops: CDR1 SQVTM, CDR2 ANQGSEA. The junction had 6 bases not matched to a gene; V was cut back by 7 bases and J by 6 bases. The CDR3 has 12 residues.